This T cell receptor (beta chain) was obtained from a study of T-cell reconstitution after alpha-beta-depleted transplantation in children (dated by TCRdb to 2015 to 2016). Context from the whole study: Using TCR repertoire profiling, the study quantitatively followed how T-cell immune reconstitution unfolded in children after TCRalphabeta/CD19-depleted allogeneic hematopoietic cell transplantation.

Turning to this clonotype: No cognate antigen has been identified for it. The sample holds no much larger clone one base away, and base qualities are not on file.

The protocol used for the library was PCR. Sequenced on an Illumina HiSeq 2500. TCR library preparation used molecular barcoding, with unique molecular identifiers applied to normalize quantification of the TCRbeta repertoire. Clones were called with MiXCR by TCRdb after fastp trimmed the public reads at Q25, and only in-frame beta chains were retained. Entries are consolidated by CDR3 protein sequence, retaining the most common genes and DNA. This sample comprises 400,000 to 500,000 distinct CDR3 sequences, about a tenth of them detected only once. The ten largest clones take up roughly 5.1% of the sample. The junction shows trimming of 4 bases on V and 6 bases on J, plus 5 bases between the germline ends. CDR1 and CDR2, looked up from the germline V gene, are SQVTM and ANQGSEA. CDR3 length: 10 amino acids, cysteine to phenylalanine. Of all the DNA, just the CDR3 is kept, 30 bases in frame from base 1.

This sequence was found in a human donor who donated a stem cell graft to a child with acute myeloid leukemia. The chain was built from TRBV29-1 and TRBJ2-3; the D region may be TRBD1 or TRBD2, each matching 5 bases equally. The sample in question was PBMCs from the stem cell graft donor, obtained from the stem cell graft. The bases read TGCAGCGTTGGGGGGGATACGCAGTATTTT. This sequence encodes CSVGGDTQYF.